The rows below give T cell receptor beta chains drawn from one sample of a study of cytomegalovirus exposure and HLA in healthy donors. Using immunoSEQ multiplex PCR, the repertoire was profiled, and TCRdb retains in-frame clones only, with some absent. Of 120,000 to 150,000 clones in the sample, 88% were seen once. Sequencing was performed on PBMCs. All receptors derive from a woman in her forties in good health and CMV-seronegative. Each CDR3 is given with its conserved first and last residue. Fields, in order: clone size, J gene, D gene, V gene, CDR3 protein, CDR3 DNA. A D gene is named only where the DNA matches it firmly. Size values are once, few and many counts, or a class for expanded clones, and some rows have none.

-	TRBJ1-1	TRBD1	TRBV9	CASSELNRGTTEAFF	TGTGCCAGCAGCGAACTCAACAGGGGTACCACTGAAGCTTTCTTT
-	TRBJ1-5	-	TRBV28	CASSLIRGGGIYQPQHF	TGTGCCAGCAGTTTAATCAGGGGCGGGGGTATATACCAGCCCCAGCATTTT
-	TRBJ2-3	TRBD2	TRBV13	CASSFRLAGGTDTQYF	TGTGCCAGCAGCTTTAGACTAGCGGGGGGCACAGATACGCAGTATTTT
-	TRBJ1-2	-	TRBV6-5	CASSAGQPNYGYTF	TGTGCCAGCAGTGCGGGGCAGCCAAACTATGGCTACACCTTC
-	TRBJ1-4	-	TRBV2	CASSEAQLNEKLFF	TGTGCCAGCAGTGAAGCCCAGTTAAATGAAAAACTGTTTTTT
once	TRBJ2-7	-	TRBV7-2	CASGEATGYEQYF	TGTGCCAGCGGGGAGGCGACGGGCTACGAGCAGTACTTC
-	TRBJ2-5	TRBD1	TRBV11-3	CASSIPTGSLAETQYF	TGTGCCAGCAGCATCCCGACAGGGAGTTTGGCAGAGACCCAGTACTTC
once	TRBJ1-2	TRBD1	TRBV9	CASAVGQGLEGYTF	TGTGCCAGCGCTGTAGGACAGGGGTTAGAGGGCTACACCTTC
-	TRBJ1-1	TRBD1	TRBV7-3	CASSVSSGGVLGTEAFF	TGTGCCAGCAGCGTCTCTTCAGGGGGCGTATTAGGGACTGAAGCTTTCTTT
-	TRBJ2-7	TRBD1	TRBV28	CASRQTGEDEQYF	TGTGCCAGCAGGCAGACAGGGGAAGACGAGCAGTACTTC
-	TRBJ1-5	TRBD1	TRBV7-8	CASSLVGTVEGQPQHF	TGTGCCAGCAGCTTAGTGGGGACAGTCGAGGGCCAGCCCCAGCATTTT
-	TRBJ2-5	-	TRBV6-5	CASSTNEETQYF	TGTGCCAGCAGTACTAATGAAGAGACCCAGTACTTC
once	TRBJ2-1	TRBD2	TRBV13	CASSVLRAGASGSNEQFF	TGTGCCAGCAGCGTTTTACGGGCTGGGGCTAGCGGGAGTAATGAGCAGTTCTTC
-	TRBJ2-1	TRBD1	TRBV5-1	CASSLYSRTGAYNEQFF	TGCGCCAGCAGCTTGTATTCCCGGACAGGGGCCTACAATGAGCAGTTCTTC
-	TRBJ1-3	-	TRBV11-3	CASSFRGAGNTIYF	TGTGCCAGCAGCTTCCGGGGGGCTGGAAACACCATATATTTT
-	TRBJ2-7	TRBD2	TRBV7-9	CASSKRGTPEQYF	TGTGCCAGCAGCAAGCGGGGCACCCCCGAGCAGTACTTC
-	TRBJ2-7	TRBD2	TRBV11-2	CASRPSLAGVIPHDYEQYF	TGTGCCAGCAGACCCTCCCTAGCGGGAGTCATCCCCCACGATTACGAGCAGTACTTC
-	TRBJ1-6	-	TRBV2	CASNGEINSPLHF	TGTGCCAGCAACGGAGAGATTAATTCACCCCTCCACTTT
-	TRBJ1-6	-	TRBV27	CASGSEAPLHF	TGTGCCAGCGGGTCCGAGGCACCCCTCCACTTT
-	TRBJ2-7	-	TRBV7-9	CASSLFRDYEQYF	TGTGCCAGCAGCTTATTCCGGGACTACGAGCAGTACTTC
-	TRBJ1-2	TRBD1	TRBV7-6	CASSLQGDGYTF	TGTGCCAGCAGCCTGCAGGGGGATGGCTACACCTTC
-	TRBJ2-7	TRBD2	TRBV30	CAWDRAGGKSEQYF	TGTGCCTGGGATAGAGCGGGAGGTAAGAGCGAGCAGTACTTC
-	TRBJ1-1	-	TRBV9	CASSVRGDTEAFF	TGTGCCAGCAGCGTGCGGGGGGACACTGAAGCTTTCTTT
-	TRBJ2-2	TRBD1	TRBV29-1	CSVGGQGAHTGELFF	TGCAGCGTTGGGGGACAGGGGGCTCACACCGGGGAGCTGTTTTTT
-	TRBJ2-5	TRBD1	TRBV6-1	CAGDSGTAQETQYF	TGTGCCGGAGACTCAGGGACAGCGCAAGAGACCCAGTACTTC
-	TRBJ1-5	-	TRBV5-4	CASSQQGTAGPEHF	TGTGCCAGCAGCCAGCAGGGTACCGCGGGGCCCGAGCATTTT
-	TRBJ1-5	TRBD1	TRBV27	CASSLGWDSKPQHF	TGTGCCAGCAGTTTAGGATGGGACAGTAAGCCCCAGCATTTT
-	TRBJ2-5	TRBD1	TRBV5-6	CASSRDRGLQETQYF	TGTGCCAGCAGCCGGGACAGGGGTCTCCAAGAGACCCAGTACTTC
-	TRBJ2-4	TRBD1	TRBV12-5	CASGSGQGGTKNIQYF	TGTGCTAGTGGTTCCGGACAGGGGGGTACCAAAAACATTCAGTACTTC
-	TRBJ1-2	TRBD1	TRBV7-2	CASSFDRGRGGYTF	TGTGCCAGCAGCTTTGACAGGGGGAGGGGCGGCTACACCTTC
-	TRBJ2-7	-	TRBV7-9	CASSFGSAKPYEQYF	TGTGCCAGCAGCTTCGGTAGCGCAAAACCCTACGAGCAGTACTTC
-	TRBJ1-1	-	TRBV6-6	CASGPQGNTEAFF	TGTGCCAGCGGCCCACAGGGTAACACTGAAGCTTTCTTT
-	TRBJ1-1	-	TRBV29-1	CSVATGGAFF	TGCAGCGTTGCGACAGGTGGAGCTTTCTTT
-	TRBJ2-7	TRBD2	TRBV18	CASSPSGSGGEQYF	TGTGCCAGCTCACCGAGCGGGAGCGGTGGCGAGCAGTACTTC
-	TRBJ2-7	TRBD2	TRBV7-9	CASSRRTSDEQYF	TGTGCCAGCAGCCGACGGACTAGTGATGAGCAGTACTTC
once	TRBJ2-1	TRBD2	TRBV10-3	CAISESPGTSGLYNEQFF	TGTGCCATCAGTGAGTCCCCCGGGACTAGCGGCCTATACAATGAGCAGTTCTTC
-	TRBJ1-1	TRBD1	TRBV25-1	CASSRQGMNTEAFF	TGTGCCAGCAGTCGACAGGGGATGAACACTGAAGCTTTCTTT
-	TRBJ1-6	-	TRBV6-6	CASSYSPSATGLHF	TGTGCCAGCAGTTACTCGCCTTCGGCCACGGGACTCCACTTT